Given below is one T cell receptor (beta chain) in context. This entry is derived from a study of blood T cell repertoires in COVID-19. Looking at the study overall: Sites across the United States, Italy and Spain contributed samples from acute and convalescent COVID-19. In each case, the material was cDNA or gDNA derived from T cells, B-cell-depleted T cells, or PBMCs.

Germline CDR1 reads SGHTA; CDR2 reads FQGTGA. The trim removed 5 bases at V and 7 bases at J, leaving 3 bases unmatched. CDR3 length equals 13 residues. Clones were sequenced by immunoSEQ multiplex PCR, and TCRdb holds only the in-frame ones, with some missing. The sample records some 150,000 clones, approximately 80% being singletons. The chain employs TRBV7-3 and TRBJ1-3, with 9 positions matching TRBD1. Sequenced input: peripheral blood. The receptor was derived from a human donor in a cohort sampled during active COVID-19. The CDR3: CASSVGTGNTIYF. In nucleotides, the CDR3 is TGTGCCAGCAGCGTTGGGACAGGGAACACCATATATTTT.